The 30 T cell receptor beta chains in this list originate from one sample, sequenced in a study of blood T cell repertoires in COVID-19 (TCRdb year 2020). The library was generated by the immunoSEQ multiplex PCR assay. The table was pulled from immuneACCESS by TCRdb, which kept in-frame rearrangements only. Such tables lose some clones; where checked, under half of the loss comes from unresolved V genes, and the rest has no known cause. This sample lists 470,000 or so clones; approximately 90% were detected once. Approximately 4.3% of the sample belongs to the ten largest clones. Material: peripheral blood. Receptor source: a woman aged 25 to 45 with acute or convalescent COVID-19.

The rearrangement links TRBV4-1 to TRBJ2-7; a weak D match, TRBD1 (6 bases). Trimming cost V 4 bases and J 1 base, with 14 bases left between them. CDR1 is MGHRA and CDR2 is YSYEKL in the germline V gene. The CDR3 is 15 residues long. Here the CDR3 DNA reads TGCGCCAGCAGCCTAAGACCTACAGGGTCCTACGAGCAGTACTTC. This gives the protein CASSLRPTGSYEQYF.

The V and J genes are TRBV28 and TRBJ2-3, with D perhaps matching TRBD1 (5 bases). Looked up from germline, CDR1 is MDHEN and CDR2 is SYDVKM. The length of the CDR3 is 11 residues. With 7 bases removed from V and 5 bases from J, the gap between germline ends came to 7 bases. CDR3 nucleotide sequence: TGTGCCAGCACCGACAGAGATACGCAGTATTTT. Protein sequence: CASTDRDTQYF.

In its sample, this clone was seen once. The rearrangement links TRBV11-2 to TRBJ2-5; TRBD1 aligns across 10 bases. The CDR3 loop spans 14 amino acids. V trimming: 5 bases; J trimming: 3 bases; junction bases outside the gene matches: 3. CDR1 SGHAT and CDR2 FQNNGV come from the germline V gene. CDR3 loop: CASSRDRGKETQYF. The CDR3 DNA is TGTGCCAGCAGCCGGGACAGGGGAAAAGAGACCCAGTACTTC.

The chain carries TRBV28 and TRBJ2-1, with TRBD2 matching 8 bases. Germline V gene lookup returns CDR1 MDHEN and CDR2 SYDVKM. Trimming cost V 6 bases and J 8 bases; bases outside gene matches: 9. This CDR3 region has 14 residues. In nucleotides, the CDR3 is TGTGCCAGCAGGGGCGGGACTAGTAACCATGAGCAGTTCTTC. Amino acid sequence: CASRGGTSNHEQFF.

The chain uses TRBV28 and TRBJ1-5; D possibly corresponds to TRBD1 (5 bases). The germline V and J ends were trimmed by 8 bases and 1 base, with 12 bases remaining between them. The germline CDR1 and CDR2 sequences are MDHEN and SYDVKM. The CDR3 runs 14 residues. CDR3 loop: CASSTVVSNQPQHF. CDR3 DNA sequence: TGTGCCAGCTCGACAGTTGTCAGCAATCAGCCCCAGCATTTT.

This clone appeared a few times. CDR3 nucleotides: TGTGCCAGCAGTTCAACAGCCCAGCCCCAGCATTTT. Its translation is CASSSTAQPQHF. The V and J genes are TRBV28 and TRBJ1-5; no firm D call. Trimming left V 4 bases short and J 7 bases short, with 8 bases between. The CDR3 length is 12 residues. The germline CDR1 and CDR2 sequences are MDHEN and SYDVKM.

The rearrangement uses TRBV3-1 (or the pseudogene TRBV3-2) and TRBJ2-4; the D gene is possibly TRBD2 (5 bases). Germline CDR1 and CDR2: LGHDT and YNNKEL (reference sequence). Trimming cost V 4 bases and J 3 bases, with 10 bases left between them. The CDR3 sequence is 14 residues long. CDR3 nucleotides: TGTGCCAGCAGCCGAGCTAGCAGCAAAAACATTCAGTACTTC. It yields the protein CASSRASSKNIQYF.

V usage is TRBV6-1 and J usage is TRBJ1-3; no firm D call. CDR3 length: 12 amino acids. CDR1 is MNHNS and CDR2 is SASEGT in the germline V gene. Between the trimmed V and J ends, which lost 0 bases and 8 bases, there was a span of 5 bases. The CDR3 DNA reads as TGTGCCAGCAGTGAAGCACGGGACACCATATATTTT. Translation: CASSEARDTIYF.

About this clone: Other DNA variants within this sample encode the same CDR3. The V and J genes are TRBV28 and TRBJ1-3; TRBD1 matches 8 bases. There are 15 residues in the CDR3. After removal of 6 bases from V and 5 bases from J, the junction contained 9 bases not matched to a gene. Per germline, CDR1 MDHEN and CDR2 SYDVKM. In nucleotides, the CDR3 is TGTGCCAGCAGCTTGTCAGGGGGCAGGAGAAACACCATATATTTT. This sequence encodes CASSLSGGRRNTIYF.

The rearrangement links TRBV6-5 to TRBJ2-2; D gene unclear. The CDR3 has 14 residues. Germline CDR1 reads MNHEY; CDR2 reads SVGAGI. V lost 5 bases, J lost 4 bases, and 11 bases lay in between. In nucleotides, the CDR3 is TGTGCCAGCAGTCGCCCTAGTATCACCGGGGAGCTGTTTTTT. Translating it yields CASSRPSITGELFF.

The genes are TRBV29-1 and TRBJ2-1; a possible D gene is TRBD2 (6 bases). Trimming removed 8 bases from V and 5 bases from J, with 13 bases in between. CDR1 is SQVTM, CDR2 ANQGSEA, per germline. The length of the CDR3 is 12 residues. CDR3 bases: TGCAGCTCTATTTGGGGGGACAATGAGCAGTTCTTC. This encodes CSSIWGDNEQFF.

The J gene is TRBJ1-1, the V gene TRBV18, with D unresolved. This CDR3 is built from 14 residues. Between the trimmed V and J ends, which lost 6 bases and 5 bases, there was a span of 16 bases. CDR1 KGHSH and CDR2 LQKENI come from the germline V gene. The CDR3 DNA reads TGTGCCAGCTCTCTTAAGGAGGGCGAGACTGAAGCTTTCTTT. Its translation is CASSLKEGETEAFF. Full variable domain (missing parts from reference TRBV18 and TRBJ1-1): NAGVMQNPRHLVRRRGQEARLRCSPMKGHSHVYWYRQLPEEGLKFMVYLQKENIIDESGMPKERFSAEFPKEGPSILRIQQVVRGDSAAYFCASSLKEGETEAFFGQGTRLTVV.

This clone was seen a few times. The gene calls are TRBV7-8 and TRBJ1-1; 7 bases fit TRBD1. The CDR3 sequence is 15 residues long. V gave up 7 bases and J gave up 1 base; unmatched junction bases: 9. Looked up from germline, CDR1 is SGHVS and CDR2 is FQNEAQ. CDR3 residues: CASKGQPYSNTEAFF. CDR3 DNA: TGTGCCAGCAAGGGACAGCCCTATTCGAACACTGAAGCTTTCTTT.

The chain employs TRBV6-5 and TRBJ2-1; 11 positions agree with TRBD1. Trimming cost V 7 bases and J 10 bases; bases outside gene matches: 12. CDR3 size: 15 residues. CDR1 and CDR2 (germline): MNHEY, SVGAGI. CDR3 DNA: TGTGCCAGCATCAATACCGGGACAGGGGGTGGGGAGCAGTTCTTC. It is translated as CASINTGTGGGEQFF.

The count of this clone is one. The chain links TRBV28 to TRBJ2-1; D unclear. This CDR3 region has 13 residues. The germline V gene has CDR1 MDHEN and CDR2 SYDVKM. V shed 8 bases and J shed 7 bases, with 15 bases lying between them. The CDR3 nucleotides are TGTGCCAGCGTCTCGATTATCAGGAATGAGCAGTTCTTC. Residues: CASVSIIRNEQFF.

CDR3 protein: CASSVAGTSADTQYF. CDR3 bases: TGTGCCAGCAGCGTCGCCGGGACTAGCGCAGATACGCAGTATTTT. V and J are TRBV9 and TRBJ2-3, with TRBD2 identical over 10 bases. This CDR3 has 15 residues. Germline assignment: CDR1 SGDLS and CDR2 YYNGEE. V was pared by 2 bases and J by 4 bases, with 4 bases of the junction left unmatched. Drawing the rest from reference TRBV9 and TRBJ2-3, the complete variable domain is DSGVTQTPKHLITATGQRVTLRCSPRSGDLSVYWYQQSLDQGLQFLIQYYNGEERAKGNILERFSAQQFPDLHSELNLSSLELGDSALYFCASSVAGTSADTQYFGPGTRLTVL.

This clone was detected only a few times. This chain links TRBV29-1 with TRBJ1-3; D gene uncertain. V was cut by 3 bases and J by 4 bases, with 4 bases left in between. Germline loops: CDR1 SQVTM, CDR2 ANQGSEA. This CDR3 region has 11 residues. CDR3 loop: CSVERGNTIYF. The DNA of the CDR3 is TGCAGCGTTGAGAGGGGAAACACCATATATTTT. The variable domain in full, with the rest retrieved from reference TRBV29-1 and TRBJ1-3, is SAVISQKPSRDICQRGTSLTIQCQVDSQVTMMFWYRQQPGQSLTLIATANQGSEATYESGFVIDKFPISRPNLTFSTLTVSNMSPEDSSIYLCSVERGNTIYFGEGSWLTVV.

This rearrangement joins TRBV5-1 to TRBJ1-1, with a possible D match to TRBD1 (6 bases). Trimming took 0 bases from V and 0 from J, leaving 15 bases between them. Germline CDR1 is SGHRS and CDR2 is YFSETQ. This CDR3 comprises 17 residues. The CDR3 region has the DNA TGCGCCAGCAGCTTGGTCAGGCCAGGGGCCATGAACACTGAAGCTTTCTTT. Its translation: CASSLVRPGAMNTEAFF.

CDR3 sequence (DNA): TGTGCCAGTAAAGCGGGGGCCGTTTTTACGAACACCGGGGAGCTGTTTTTT. Translation gives CASKAGAVFTNTGELFF. The genes are TRBV19 and TRBJ2-2; 8 nucleotides line up with TRBD2. Germline trimming cut 7 bases from V and 0 bases from J; bases unmatched to any gene: 10. Germline loops: CDR1 LNHDA, CDR2 SQIVND (reference sequence). This CDR3 comprises 17 residues.

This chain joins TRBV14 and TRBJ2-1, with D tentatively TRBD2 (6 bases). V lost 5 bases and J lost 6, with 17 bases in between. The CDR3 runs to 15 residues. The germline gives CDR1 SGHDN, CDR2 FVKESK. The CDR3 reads CASSYATSGINEQFF. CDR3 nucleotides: TGTGCCAGCAGCTATGCGACTAGTGGAATCAATGAGCAGTTCTTC.

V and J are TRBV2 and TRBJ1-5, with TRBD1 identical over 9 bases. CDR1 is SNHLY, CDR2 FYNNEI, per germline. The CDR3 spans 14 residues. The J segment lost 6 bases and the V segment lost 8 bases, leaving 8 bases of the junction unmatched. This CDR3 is CASAPNRGRQPQHF. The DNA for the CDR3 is TGTGCCAGCGCACCGAACAGGGGGCGTCAGCCCCAGCATTTT.

CDR3 coding DNA: TGTGCCAGCAGGGTACAGGAGAACACTGAAGCTTTCTTT. This translates into CASRVQENTEAFF. The chain carries TRBV12-3 or TRBV12-4 and TRBJ1-1; TRBD1 might be the D (5 bases). CDR3 length equals 13 residues. Trimming shortened V by 6 bases and J by 1 base, and 9 bases separated the two germline ends.

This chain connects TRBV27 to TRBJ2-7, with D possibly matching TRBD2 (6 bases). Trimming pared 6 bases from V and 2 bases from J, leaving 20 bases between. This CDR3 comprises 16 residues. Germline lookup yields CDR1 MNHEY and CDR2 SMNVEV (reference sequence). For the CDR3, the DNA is TGTGCCAGCAGGCCTCTTGCCTTGGGGGGACCCTACGAGCAGTACTTC. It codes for CASRPLALGGPYEQYF.

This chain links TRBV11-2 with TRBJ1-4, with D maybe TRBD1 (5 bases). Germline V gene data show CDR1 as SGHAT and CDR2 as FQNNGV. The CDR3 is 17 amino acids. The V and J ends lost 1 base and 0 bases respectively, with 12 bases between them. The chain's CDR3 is CASSLGAGWTTNEKLFF. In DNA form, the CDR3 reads TGTGCCAGCAGCTTAGGGGCAGGGTGGACAACTAATGAAAAACTGTTTTTT.

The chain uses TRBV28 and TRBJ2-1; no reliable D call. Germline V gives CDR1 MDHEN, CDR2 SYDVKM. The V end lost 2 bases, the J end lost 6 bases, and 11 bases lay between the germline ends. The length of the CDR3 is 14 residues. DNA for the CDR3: TGTGCCAGCAGTTTACCCCTAGTGCCCAATGAGCAGTTCTTC. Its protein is CASSLPLVPNEQFF.

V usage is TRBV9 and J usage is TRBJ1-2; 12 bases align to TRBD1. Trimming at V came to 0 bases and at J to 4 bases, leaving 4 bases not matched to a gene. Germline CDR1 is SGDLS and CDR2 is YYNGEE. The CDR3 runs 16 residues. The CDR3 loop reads CASSVAGTGGGYGYTF. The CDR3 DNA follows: TGTGCCAGCAGCGTAGCCGGGACAGGGGGCGGCTATGGCTACACCTTC. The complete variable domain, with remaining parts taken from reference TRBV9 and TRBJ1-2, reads DSGVTQTPKHLITATGQRVTLRCSPRSGDLSVYWYQQSLDQGLQFLIQYYNGEERAKGNILERFSAQQFPDLHSELNLSSLELGDSALYFCASSVAGTGGGYGYTFGSGTRLTVV.

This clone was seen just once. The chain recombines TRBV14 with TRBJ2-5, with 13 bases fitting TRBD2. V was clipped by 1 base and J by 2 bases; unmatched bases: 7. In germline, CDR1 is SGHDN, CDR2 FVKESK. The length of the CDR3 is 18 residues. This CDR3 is CASSQGVTSGGAQETQYF. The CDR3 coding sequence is TGTGCCAGCAGCCAAGGTGTCACTAGCGGGGGGGCTCAAGAGACCCAGTACTTC.

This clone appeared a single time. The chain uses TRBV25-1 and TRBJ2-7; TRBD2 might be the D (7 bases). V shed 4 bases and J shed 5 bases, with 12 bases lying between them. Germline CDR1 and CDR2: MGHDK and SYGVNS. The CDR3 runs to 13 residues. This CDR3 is CASSVAGADEQYF. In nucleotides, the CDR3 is TGTGCCAGCAGTGTCGCGGGGGCTGACGAGCAGTACTTC.

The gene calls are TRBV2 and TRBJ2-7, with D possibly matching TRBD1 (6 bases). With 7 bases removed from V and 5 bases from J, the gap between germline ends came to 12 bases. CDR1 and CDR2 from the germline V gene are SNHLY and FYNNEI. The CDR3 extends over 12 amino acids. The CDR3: CASNTGTHEQYF. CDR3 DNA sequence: TGTGCCAGCAATACAGGGACCCACGAGCAGTACTTC. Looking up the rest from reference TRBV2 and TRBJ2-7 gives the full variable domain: EPEVTQTPSHQVTQMGQEVILRCVPISNHLYFYWYRQILGQKVEFLVSFYNNEISEKSEIFDDQFSVERPDGSNFTLKIRSTKLEDSAMYFCASNTGTHEQYFGPGTRLTVT.

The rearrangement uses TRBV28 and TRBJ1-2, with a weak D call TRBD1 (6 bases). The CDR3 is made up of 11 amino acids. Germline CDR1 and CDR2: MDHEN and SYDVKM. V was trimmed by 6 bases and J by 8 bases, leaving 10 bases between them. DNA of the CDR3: TGTGCCAGCAGCAGGGGAGTCGGCTACACCTTC. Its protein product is CASSRGVGYTF.